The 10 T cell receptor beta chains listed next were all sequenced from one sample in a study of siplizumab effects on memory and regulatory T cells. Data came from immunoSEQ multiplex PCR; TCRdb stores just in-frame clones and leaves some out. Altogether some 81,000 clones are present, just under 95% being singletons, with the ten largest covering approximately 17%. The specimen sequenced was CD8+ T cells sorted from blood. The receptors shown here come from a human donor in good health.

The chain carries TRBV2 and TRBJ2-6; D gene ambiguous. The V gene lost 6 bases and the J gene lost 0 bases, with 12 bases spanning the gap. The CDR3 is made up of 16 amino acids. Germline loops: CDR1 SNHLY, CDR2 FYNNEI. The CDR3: CASSTIQFSGANVLTF. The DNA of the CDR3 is TGTGCCAGCAGCACGATACAGTTCTCTGGGGCCAACGTCCTGACTTTC.

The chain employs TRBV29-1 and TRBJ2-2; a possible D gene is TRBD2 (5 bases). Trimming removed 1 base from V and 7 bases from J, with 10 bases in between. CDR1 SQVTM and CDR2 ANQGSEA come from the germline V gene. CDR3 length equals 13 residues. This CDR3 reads CSVEGASFGELFF. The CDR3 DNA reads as TGCAGCGTTGAAGGGGCTAGCTTCGGGGAGCTGTTTTTT.

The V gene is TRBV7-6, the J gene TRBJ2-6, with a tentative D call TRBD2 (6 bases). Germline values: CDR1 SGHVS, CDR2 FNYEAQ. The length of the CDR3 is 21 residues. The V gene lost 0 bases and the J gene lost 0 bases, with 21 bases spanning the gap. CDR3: CASSLAVGGGGADSGANVLTF. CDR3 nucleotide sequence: TGTGCCAGCAGCTTAGCGGTCGGTGGAGGCGGGGCCGACTCTGGGGCCAACGTCCTGACTTTC.

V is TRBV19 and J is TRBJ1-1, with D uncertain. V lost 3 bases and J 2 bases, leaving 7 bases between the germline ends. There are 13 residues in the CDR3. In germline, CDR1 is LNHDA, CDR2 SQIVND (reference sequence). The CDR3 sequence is CASSIAINTEAFF. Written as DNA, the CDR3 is TGTGCCAGTAGTATTGCTATTAACACTGAAGCTTTCTTT.

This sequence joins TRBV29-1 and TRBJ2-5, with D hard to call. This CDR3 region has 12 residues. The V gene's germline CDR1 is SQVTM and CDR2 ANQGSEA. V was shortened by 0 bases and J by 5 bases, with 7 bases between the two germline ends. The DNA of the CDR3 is TGCAGCGTTGAAGAAGGGCGGGAGACCCAGTACTTC. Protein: CSVEEGRETQYF. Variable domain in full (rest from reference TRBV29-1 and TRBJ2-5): SAVISQKPSRDICQRGTSLTIQCQVDSQVTMMFWYRQQPGQSLTLIATANQGSEATYESGFVIDKFPISRPNLTFSTLTVSNMSPEDSSIYLCSVEEGRETQYFGPGTRLLVL.

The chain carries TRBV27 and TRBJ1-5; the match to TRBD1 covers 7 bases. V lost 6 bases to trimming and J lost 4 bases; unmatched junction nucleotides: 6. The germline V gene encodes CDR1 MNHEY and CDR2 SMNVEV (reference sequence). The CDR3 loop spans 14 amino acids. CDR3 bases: TGTGCCAGCAGACCGGGACAGATTAATCAGCCCCAGCATTTT. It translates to CASRPGQINQPQHF.

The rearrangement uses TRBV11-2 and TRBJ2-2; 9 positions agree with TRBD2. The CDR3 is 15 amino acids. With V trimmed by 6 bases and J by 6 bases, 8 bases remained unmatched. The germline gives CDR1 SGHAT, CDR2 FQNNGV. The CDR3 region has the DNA TGTGCCAGCAGTAGGGGGACTAGCTTCGCCGGGGAGCTGTTTTTT. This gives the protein CASSRGTSFAGELFF.

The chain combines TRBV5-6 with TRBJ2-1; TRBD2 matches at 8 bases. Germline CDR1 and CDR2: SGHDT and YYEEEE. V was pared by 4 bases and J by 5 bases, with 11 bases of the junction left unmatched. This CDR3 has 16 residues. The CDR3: CASSQRGPIGNNEQFF. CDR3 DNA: TGTGCCAGCAGCCAGCGGGGGCCGATTGGGAACAATGAGCAGTTCTTC.

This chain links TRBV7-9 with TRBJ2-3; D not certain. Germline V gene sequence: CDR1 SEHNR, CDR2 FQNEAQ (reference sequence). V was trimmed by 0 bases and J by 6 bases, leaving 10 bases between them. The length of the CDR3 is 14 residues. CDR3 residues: CASSLAGFSDTQYF. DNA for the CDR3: TGTGCCAGCAGCTTAGCGGGGTTCTCGGATACGCAGTATTTT.

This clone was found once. The CDR3 loop is CATSSYRGKETDTQYF. The CDR3 DNA follows: TGTGCCACCAGCAGCTACAGGGGTAAAGAGACAGATACGCAGTATTTT. The rearrangement joins TRBV15 to TRBJ2-3, with 7 nucleotides matching TRBD1. This CDR3 region has 16 residues. V dropped 3 bases and J dropped 3; count of bases not matched to a gene: 9. Germline CDR1 reads LNHNV; CDR2 reads YYDKDF (reference sequence).